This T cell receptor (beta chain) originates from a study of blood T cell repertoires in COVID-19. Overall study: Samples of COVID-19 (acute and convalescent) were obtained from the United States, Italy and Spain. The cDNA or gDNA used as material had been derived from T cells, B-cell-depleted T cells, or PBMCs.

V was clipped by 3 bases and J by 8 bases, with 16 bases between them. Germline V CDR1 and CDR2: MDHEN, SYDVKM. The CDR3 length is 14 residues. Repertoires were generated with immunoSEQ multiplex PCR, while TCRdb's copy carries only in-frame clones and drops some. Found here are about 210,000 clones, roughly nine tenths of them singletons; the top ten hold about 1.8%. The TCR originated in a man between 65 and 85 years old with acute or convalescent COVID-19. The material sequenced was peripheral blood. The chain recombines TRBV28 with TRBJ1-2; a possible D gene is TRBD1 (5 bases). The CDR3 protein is CASSLDKQEGGYTF. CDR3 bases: TGTGCCAGCAGTTTGGACAAGCAAGAAGGGGGCTACACCTTC.